These T cell receptor beta chains were read from a single sample in a study of T cell changes during pregnancy in multiple sclerosis. Libraries were prepared by immunoSEQ multiplex PCR; TCRdb keeps only in-frame clonotypes and omits some of them. The table includes about 40,000 clones, under 95% detected once. Specimen: CD4+ T cells from peripheral blood mononuclear cells, collected in the third trimester of pregnancy. The receptors stem from a female donor with multiple sclerosis, enrolled in a pregnancy study. The CDR3 runs from the conserved cysteine through the conserved F or W. A D gene is named only where the DNA matches it firmly. Only part of the rows carry a size: once, few, many, or a class if the clone is expanded.

j_call d_call clone_size v_call cdr3_nt cdr3_aa
TRBJ2-1 TRBD2 NA TRBV5-1 TGCGCCAGCAGCGGGAGCGGGACTACCTACAATGAGCAGTTCTTC CASSGSGTTYNEQFF
TRBJ1-4 NA NA TRBV30 TGTGCCTGGAGCGGAAAAGACATAACTAATGAAAAACTGTTTTTT CAWSGKDITNEKLFF
TRBJ2-1 NA NA TRBV7-2 TGTGCCAGCAGCCCGGGACTCCCGAGCTCCTACAATGAGCAGTTCTTC CASSPGLPSSYNEQFF
TRBJ1-5 NA once TRBV7-9 TGTGCCAGCAGCGGAGGTTTTAGCAATCAGCCCCAGCATTTT CASSGGFSNQPQHF
TRBJ2-1 NA NA TRBV7-3 TGTGCCAGCAGCTTAGAGAGCGCGTTTGGAAAGTTCTTC CASSLESAFGKFF
TRBJ1-2 NA NA TRBV21-1 TGTGCCAGCAGCAAAGAGTCCGGGTGTTATGGCTACACCTTC CASSKESGCYGYTF
TRBJ2-7 NA NA TRBV7-8 TGTGCCAGCAGTTCAGGGTCAAGCTCCTACGAGCAGTACTTC CASSSGSSSYEQYF
TRBJ2-6 NA few TRBV5-5 TGTGCCAGCAGCTTGGACGAGTCTGGGGCCAACGTCCTGACTTTC CASSLDESGANVLTF
TRBJ2-1 TRBD2 NA TRBV9 TGTGCCAGCAGCGCATCGGGAGGGCCCATCAATGAGCAGTTCTTC CASSASGGPINEQFF
TRBJ2-7 TRBD1 NA TRBV10-3 TGTGCCATCAGTGGCGACAGGGATACGAACGAGCAGTACTTC CAISGDRDTNEQYF
TRBJ2-1 NA NA TRBV5-8 TGTGCCAGCAGCCTGGGACTCGGTTTCTACAATGAGCAGTTCTTC CASSLGLGFYNEQFF
TRBJ2-1 TRBD2 NA TRBV5-1 TGCGCCAGCACCTCACTAGCGGGAGGGACCTACAATGAGCAGTTCTTC CASTSLAGGTYNEQFF
TRBJ2-5 TRBD1 NA TRBV30 TGTGCCTGGAGTGCCCCCCGACAGGGCTGGGGACAAGAGACCCAGTACTTC CAWSAPRQGWGQETQYF
TRBJ2-7 NA NA TRBV4-1 TGCGCCAGCAGCCACCTGGGGCAGGGGCTCCGCGAGCAGTACTTC CASSHLGQGLREQYF
TRBJ2-1 TRBD2 NA TRBV5-1 TGCGCCAGCAGATTAGCGGGAAGTGGGATCAATGAGCAGTTCTTC CASRLAGSGINEQFF
TRBJ2-1 NA few TRBV11-2 TGTGCCAGCAGCTCATTAAGCGCAAATGAGCAGTTCTTC CASSSLSANEQFF
TRBJ2-1 TRBD1 NA TRBV7-9 TGTGCCAGCAGCCCACGACAGGGCGGTGAGCAGTTCTTC CASSPRQGGEQFF
TRBJ1-1 TRBD1 NA TRBV4-2 TGTGCCAGCAGCCAAGTAGCAGGGGGTAGTCGGAACACTGAAGCTTTCTTT CASSQVAGGSRNTEAFF
TRBJ1-2 NA NA TRBV19 TGTGCCAGTAGCCATTATGGCTACACCTTC CASSHYGYTF
TRBJ1-4 TRBD1 NA TRBV29-1 TGCAGCGCCGGGGGACAGGGTGTTGAAAAACTGTTTTTT CSAGGQGVEKLFF
TRBJ2-5 NA NA TRBV7-9 TGTGCCAGCAGCTTAGGATCTAGCTCCCAAGAGACCCAGTACTTC CASSLGSSSQETQYF
TRBJ2-7 TRBD2 NA TRBV25-1 TGTGCCAGCAGTGAACCGGGACTAGGTTCCTACGAGCAGTACTTC CASSEPGLGSYEQYF
TRBJ2-3 TRBD2 NA TRBV18 TGTGCCAGCTCATCCCAGAGAGCAGCGGGAGGCCTCGGGGGCACAGATACGCAGTATTTT CASSSQRAAGGLGGTDTQYF
TRBJ1-4 NA NA TRBV5-1 TGCGCCAGCAGCTTGGAGTTGGCGGCAACTAATGAAAAACTGTTTTTT CASSLELAATNEKLFF
TRBJ2-5 NA NA TRBV11-2 TGTGCCAGCAGCTTCGACAGGCAAGAGACCCAGTACTTC CASSFDRQETQYF
TRBJ2-1 TRBD1 NA TRBV7-3 TGTGCCAGCAGTCCTACCCGGGACAGGGGGCCCGATGAGCAGTTCTTC CASSPTRDRGPDEQFF
TRBJ2-2 NA NA TRBV28 TGTGCCATGATGGAGGGGAACACCGGGGAGCTGTTTTTT CAMMEGNTGELFF
TRBJ1-3 NA NA TRBV10-3 TGTGCCATCAATCAGGATAGCTCTGGAAACACCATATATTTT CAINQDSSGNTIYF
TRBJ1-1 TRBD1 NA TRBV11-2 TGTGCCAGCAGCTTCGGACAGGGTCGTGGCACTGAAGCTTTCTTT CASSFGQGRGTEAFF
TRBJ1-1 NA NA TRBV5-1 TGCGCCAGCAGCTTGGTGGGGCTAAACACTGAAGCTTTCTTT CASSLVGLNTEAFF
TRBJ1-1 TRBD1 NA TRBV30 TGTGCCTGGAGTGGACAGGGGGCTTTTAAGGAAGCTTTCTTT CAWSGQGAFKEAFF
TRBJ2-7 TRBD2 NA TRBV25-1 TGTGCCAGCAGTGAATCAGGGACTAGCATTCCCCACGAGCAGTACTTC CASSESGTSIPHEQYF
TRBJ1-5 NA NA TRBV7-2 TGTGCCAGCAGCTTGGGCGATTATAGCAATCAGCCCCAGCATTTT CASSLGDYSNQPQHF
TRBJ2-1 NA NA TRBV6-1 TGTGCCAGCCGCCCGGGGAGCGGGCCCTACAATGAGCAGTTCTTC CASRPGSGPYNEQFF
TRBJ2-7 TRBD1 once TRBV5-5 TGTGCCAGCAGCTTGGTGGGACAGGGGAGCTACGAGCAGTACTTC CASSLVGQGSYEQYF
TRBJ1-1 NA NA TRBV29-1 TGCAGCGCCGAAACAGGAGTGAACACTGAAGCTTTCTTT CSAETGVNTEAFF